This TCR beta chain comes out of a study of CD8+ T cells in alopecia areata. Treatment described: oral pan-JAK inhibitor, 5-10 mg twice daily. RNA extraction and reverse transcription yielded cDNA as sequencing template. The table came from immunoSEQ multiplex PCR; TCRdb's copy has only in-frame clones and leaves some out. The sample lists nearly 200,000 clones, roughly 60% seen once, with roughly 5% in the top ten. A remark on this clone: Antigen unknown.

J lost 6 bases, V lost 4 bases, and 6 bases had no gene match. There are 15 residues in the CDR3. The germline V gene encodes CDR1 LNHNV and CDR2 YYDKDF (reference sequence). Study results and caveats: A single nonresponder leaves the baseline CD8+ expansion link to response uncertain. While patients received tofacitinib, many expanded lesional clones remained present in scalp and blood.

This chain joins TRBV15 and TRBJ2-3, with 11 nucleotides matching TRBD2. Sequencing used CD4+ T cells sorted from blood, obtained at week 24, from a patient treated with tofacitinib. The TCR was taken from a human donor with alopecia areata. CDR3 sequence reads: CATSTLAGGRDTQYF. As DNA, the CDR3 is TGTGCCACCAGCACCTTAGCGGGAGGGAGGGATACGCAGTATTTT.